This T cell receptor (beta chain) was sequenced for a study of regulatory T cells in long-lasting Graves disease. A few counts support this clonotype. Assembly of TCR beta libraries relied on iRepertoire HTBI primers together with Arm-PCR of CDR3 regions. TCRdb re-called the multiplex PCR reads with MiXCR, one entry per CDR3 protein. The table shows roughly 510,000 distinct CDR3 sequences, with roughly 16% occurring only once. The CDR3 loop spans 17 amino acids. Looked up from germline, CDR1 is MNHEY and CDR2 is SVGEGT. Trimming removed 5 bases from V and 0 bases from J, with 16 bases in between. The sample's time point: newly diagnosed GD, antithyroid drugs for less than 3 months. The authors made the TCR library using RNA they extracted from PBMCs. The sample was also reused in another study, on T cells in Graves' hyperthyroidism and ophthalmopathy.

Sequences were derived from peripheral blood mononuclear cells (PBMCs), sampled at new diagnosis, from a patient treated with antithyroid drugs. This rearrangement joins TRBV6-2 or TRBV6-3 to TRBJ2-2; no definite D call. This TCR came from a man aged 18 to 30 with Graves disease. The CDR3 is CASSKAQARPNTGELFF. The CDR3 region has the DNA TGTGCCAGCAGTAAAGCCCAGGCTAGACCGAACACCGGGGAGCTGTTTTTT.